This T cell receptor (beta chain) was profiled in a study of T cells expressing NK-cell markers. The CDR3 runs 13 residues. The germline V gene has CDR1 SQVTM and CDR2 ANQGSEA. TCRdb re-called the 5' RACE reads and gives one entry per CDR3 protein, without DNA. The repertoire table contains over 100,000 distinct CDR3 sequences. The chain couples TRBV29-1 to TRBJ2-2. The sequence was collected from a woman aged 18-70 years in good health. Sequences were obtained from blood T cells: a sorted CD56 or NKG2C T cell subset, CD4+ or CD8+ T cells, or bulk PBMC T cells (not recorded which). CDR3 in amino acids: CSVEPSDTGELFF.